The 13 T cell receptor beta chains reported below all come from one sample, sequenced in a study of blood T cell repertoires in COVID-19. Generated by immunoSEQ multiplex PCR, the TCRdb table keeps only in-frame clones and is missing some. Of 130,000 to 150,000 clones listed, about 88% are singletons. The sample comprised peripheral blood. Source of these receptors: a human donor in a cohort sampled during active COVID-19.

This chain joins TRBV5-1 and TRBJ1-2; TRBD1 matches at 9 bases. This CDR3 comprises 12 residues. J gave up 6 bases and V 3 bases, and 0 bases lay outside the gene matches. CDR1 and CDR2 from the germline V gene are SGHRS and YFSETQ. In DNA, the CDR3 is TGCGCCAGCAGCTGGGACAGGGATGGCTACACCTTC. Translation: CASSWDRDGYTF. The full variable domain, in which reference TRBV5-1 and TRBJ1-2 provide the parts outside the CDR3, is KAGVTQTPRYLIKTRGQQVTLSCSPISGHRSVSWYQQTPGQGLQFLFEYFSETQRNKGNFPGRFSGRQFSNSRSEMNVSTLELGDSALYLCASSWDRDGYTFGSGTRLTVV.

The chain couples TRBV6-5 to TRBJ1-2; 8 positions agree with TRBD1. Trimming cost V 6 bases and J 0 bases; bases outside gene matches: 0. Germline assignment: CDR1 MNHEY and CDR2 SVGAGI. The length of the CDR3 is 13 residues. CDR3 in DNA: TGTGCCAGCAGGGGACAGGCTAACTATGGCTACACCTTC. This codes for CASRGQANYGYTF.

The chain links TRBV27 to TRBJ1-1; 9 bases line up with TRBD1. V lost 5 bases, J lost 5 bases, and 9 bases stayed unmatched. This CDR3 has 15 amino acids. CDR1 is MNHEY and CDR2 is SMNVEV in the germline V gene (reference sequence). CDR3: CASSARQGGNTEAFF. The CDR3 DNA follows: TGTGCCAGCAGTGCGCGACAGGGGGGGAATACTGAAGCTTTCTTT.

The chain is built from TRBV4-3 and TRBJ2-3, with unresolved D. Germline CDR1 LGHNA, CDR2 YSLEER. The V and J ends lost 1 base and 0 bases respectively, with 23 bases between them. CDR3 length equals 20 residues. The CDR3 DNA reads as TGCGCCAGCAGCCAAGGTCTTTTCGGTGCGGATTTTTCTAGCACAGATACGCAGTATTTT. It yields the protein CASSQGLFGADFSSTDTQYF.

This CDR3 is CASSLAGGETQYF. In nucleotides, the CDR3 is TGTGCCAGCAGCTTAGCGGGGGGGGAGACCCAGTACTTC. This chain connects TRBV7-9 to TRBJ2-5; 7 bases match TRBD2. This CDR3 contains 13 residues. The V gene end was trimmed by 0 bases and the J gene end by 5 bases; junction bases not matched to a gene: 0. The germline V gene encodes CDR1 SEHNR and CDR2 FQNEAQ (reference sequence).

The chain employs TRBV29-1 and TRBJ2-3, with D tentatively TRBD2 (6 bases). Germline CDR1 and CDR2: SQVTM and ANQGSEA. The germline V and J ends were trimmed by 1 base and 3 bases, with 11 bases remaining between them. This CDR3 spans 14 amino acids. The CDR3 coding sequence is TGCAGCGTTGAAGGGGGAGGATATACAGATACGCAGTATTTT. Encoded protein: CSVEGGGYTDTQYF.

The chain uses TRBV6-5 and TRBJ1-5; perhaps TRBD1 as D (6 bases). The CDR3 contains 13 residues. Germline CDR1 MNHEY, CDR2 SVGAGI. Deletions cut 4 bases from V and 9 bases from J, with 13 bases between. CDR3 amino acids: CASSSPRGTPQHF. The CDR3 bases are TGTGCCAGCAGTTCACCCAGGGGAACGCCCCAGCATTTT.

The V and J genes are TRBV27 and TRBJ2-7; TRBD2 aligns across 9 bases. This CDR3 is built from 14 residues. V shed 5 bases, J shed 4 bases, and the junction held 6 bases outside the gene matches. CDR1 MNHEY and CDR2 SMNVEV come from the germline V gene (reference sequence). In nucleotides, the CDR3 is TGTGCCAGCAGTCAAACTAGCGGGCCTTACGAGCAGTACTTC. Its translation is CASSQTSGPYEQYF.

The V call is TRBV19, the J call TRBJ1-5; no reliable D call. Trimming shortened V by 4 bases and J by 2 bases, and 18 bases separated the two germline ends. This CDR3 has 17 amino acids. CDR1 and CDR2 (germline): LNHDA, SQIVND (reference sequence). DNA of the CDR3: TGTGCCAGTAGTAAAACGACAAGTGGTACGGGCAATCAGCCCCAGCATTTT. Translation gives CASSKTTSGTGNQPQHF.

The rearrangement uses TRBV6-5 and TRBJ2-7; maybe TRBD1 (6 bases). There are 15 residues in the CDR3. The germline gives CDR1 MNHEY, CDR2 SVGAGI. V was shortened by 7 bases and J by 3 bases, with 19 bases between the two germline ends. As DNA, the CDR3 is TGTGCCAGCACCAGACCTACAGGGTCAGGCTACGAGCAGTACTTC. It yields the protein CASTRPTGSGYEQYF.

In DNA, the CDR3 is TGTGCCAGCAGCCTAAACGAGGAAGAGACCCAGTACTTC. As protein: CASSLNEEETQYF. V is TRBV28 and J is TRBJ2-5; the D is unclear. The CDR3 extends over 13 amino acids. Trimming stripped 6 bases from V and 3 bases from J, with 11 bases between. Germline assignment: CDR1 MDHEN and CDR2 SYDVKM.

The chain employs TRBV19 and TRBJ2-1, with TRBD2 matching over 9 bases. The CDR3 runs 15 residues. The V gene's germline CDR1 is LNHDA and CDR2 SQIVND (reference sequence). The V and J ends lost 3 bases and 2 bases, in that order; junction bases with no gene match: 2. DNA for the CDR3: TGTGCCAGTAGTATGGGCGGGGGGGCCTACAATGAGCAGTTCTTC. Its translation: CASSMGGGAYNEQFF.

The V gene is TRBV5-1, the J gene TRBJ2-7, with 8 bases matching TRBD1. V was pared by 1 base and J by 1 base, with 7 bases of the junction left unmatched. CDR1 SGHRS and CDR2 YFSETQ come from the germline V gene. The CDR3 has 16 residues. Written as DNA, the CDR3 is TGCGCCAGCAGCTTGTATCCGGGGACAGGATCCTACGAGCAGTACTTC. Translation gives CASSLYPGTGSYEQYF.